The T cell receptor beta chain under discussion was sequenced for a study of shared clonotypes between healthy human individuals. A single count supports this clone. The assay ran at deep level. Method: immunoSEQ multiplex PCR; TCRdb's copy keeps in-frame clones and lacks some. In the table there are 2 million to 2.5 million clones, just under 95% of which are singletons. Germline CDR1 and CDR2: GTSNPN and SVGIG (reference sequence). V lost 4 bases and J lost 0, with 10 bases in between. The CDR3 loop spans 14 amino acids. CD8 cells classed as naive were CD45RO-negative and positively selected for CCR7, excluding terminally differentiated effector memory CD45RA+ cells.

Sequenced: naive CD8+ T cells sorted from blood. The TCR was taken from a man aged 18 to 29 in good health. This sequence joins TRBV30 and TRBJ1-5; a possible D gene is TRBD1 (6 bases). The CDR3 reads CAWNGRGSNQPQHF. DNA of the CDR3: TGTGCCTGGAATGGCAGGGGTAGCAATCAGCCCCAGCATTTT.